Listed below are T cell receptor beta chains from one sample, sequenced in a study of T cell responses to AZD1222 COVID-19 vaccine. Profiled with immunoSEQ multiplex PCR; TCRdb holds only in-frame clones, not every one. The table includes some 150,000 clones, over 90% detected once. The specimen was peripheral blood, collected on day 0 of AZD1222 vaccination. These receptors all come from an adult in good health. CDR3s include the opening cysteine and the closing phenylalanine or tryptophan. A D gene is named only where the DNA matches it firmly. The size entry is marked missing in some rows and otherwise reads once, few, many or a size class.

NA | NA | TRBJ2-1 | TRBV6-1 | TGTGCCAGCAGTGAAATTAATGAGCAGTTCTTC | CASSEINEQFF
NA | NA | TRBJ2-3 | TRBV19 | TGTGCCAGTAGTCTAGACTCAGATACGCAGTATTTT | CASSLDSDTQYF
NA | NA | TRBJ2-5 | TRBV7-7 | TGTGCTAGCAGCTCAAATCCGGTGGAGACCCAGTACTTC | CASSSNPVETQYF
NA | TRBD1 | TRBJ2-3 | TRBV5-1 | TGCGCCAGCAGCTTGACCGGGACAGGGGCTGATACGCAGTATTTT | CASSLTGTGADTQYF
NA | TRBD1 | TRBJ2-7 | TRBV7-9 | TGTGCCAGCAGCTTCATGCAGGGGGCTCATGACGAGCAGTACTTC | CASSFMQGAHDEQYF
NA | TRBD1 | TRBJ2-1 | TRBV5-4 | TGTGCCAGCACCCTTGGGACAGGGTACAATGAGCAGTTCTTC | CASTLGTGYNEQFF
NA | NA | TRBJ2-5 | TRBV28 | TGTGCCAGCAGTACAGGGTATCAAGAGACCCAGTACTTC | CASSTGYQETQYF
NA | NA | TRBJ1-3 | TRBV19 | TGTGCCAGTATGAGGAGGGATGGAAACACCATATATTTT | CASMRRDGNTIYF
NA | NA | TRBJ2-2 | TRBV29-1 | TGCAGCGTCGTGACTCCGAACACCGGGGAGCTGTTTTTT | CSVVTPNTGELFF
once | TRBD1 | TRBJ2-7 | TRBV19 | TGTGCCAGTAGTATTGCCCACGGGACAGGGCGAGTCCGGCAGTACTTC | CASSIAHGTGRVRQYF
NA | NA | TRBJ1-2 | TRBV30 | TGTGCCTGGAGTGGCGGTGGAATTCGGGGCTACACCTTC | CAWSGGGIRGYTF
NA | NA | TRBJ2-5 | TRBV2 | TGTGCCAGCAGTACCCGGACAGAAGAGACCCAGTACTTC | CASSTRTEETQYF
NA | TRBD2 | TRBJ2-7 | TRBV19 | TGTGCCAGTAGTATAATAGGAACTAGCGCATCCTACGAGCAGTACTTC | CASSIIGTSASYEQYF
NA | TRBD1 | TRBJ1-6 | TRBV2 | TGTGCCAGCAGTGATGACAGGGGGTATTATAATTCACCCCTCCACTTT | CASSDDRGYYNSPLHF
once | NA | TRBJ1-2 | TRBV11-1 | TGTGCCAGCTCACCAGGGCCTAACTATGGCTACACCTTC | CASSPGPNYGYTF
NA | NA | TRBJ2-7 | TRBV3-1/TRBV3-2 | TGTGCCAGCAGCCAAGGAGGCTCACGGGGTACCTACGAGCAGTACTTC | CASSQGGSRGTYEQYF
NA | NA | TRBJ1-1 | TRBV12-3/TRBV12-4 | TGTGCCAGCAGTTTTGGGATAGAAGCTTTCTTT | CASSFGIEAFF
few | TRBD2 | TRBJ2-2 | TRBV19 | TGTGCCAGTAGTGATCTAGCGGGGGCCGCCGGGGAGCTGTTTTTT | CASSDLAGAAGELFF
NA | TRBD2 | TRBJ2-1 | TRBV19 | TGTGCCAGTAGTCCTATAGCGGGAAGCTCCTACAATGAGCAGTTCTTC | CASSPIAGSSYNEQFF
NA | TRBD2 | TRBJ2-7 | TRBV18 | TGTGCCAGCTCACCATCGCGGGAACTAGCGGGAGTCTACGAGCAGTACTTC | CASSPSRELAGVYEQYF
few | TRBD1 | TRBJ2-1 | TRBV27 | TGTGCCAGCAGCACCGGGACAGGGGGCTCTGAGCAGTTCTTC | CASSTGTGGSEQFF
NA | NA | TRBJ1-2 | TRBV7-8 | TGTGCCAGCAGCAGAAGAACGGGGGCCGGTGGCTACACCTTC | CASSRRTGAGGYTF
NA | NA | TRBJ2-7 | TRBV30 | TGTGCCTGGAGTGGGGGTAGCGAGCAGTACTTC | CAWSGGSEQYF
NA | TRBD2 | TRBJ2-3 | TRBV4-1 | TGCGCCAGCAGCCTCAGGAGCGGGACGAGCACAGATACGCAGTATTTT | CASSLRSGTSTDTQYF
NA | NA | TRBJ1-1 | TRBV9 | TGTGCCAGCAGCCCTTTGACAGCCTACACTGAAGCTTTCTTT | CASSPLTAYTEAFF
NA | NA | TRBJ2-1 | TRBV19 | TGTGCCAGTAGTACCTTCGGGACTGTTTACAATGAGCAGTTCTTC | CASSTFGTVYNEQFF
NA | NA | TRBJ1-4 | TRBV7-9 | TGTGCCAGCAGCTTAGGCCGGGAGCTTAATGAAAAACTGTTTTTT | CASSLGRELNEKLFF
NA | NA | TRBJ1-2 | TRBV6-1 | TGTGCCAGCAGTGAAGCGGGGTTGGGACGGCTGGTCTATGGCTACACCTTC | CASSEAGLGRLVYGYTF
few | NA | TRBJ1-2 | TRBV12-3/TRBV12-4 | TGTGCCAGCGGAGCGTACAGGGTGTTTGGCTACACCTTC | CASGAYRVFGYTF
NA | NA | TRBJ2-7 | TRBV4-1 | TGCGCCAGCAGCCAAGAGTTCGAGTGGGAGCAGTACTTC | CASSQEFEWEQYF
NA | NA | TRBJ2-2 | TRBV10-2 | TGCGCCAGCAGTGATTACCGCACCGGGGAGCTGTTTTTT | CASSDYRTGELFF
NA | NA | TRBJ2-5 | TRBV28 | TGTGCCAGCAACCCAGGCGGAGAGACCCAGTACTTC | CASNPGGETQYF
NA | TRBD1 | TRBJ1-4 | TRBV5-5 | TGTGCCAGCAGCTTACAGGGGGCGCGTGAAAAACTGTTTTTT | CASSLQGAREKLFF
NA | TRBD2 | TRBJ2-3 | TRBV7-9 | TGTGCCAGCAGCTTACTGGCGGGAGGTACAGATACGCAGTATTTT | CASSLLAGGTDTQYF
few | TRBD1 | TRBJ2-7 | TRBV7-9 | TGTGCCAGCAGCTTAGACGCGACAGGGGACTACGAGCAGTACTTC | CASSLDATGDYEQYF
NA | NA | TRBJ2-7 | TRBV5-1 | TGCGCCAGCAGCTTGATGCGGTTCGGCTACGAGCAGTACTTC | CASSLMRFGYEQYF
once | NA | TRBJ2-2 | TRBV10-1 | TGCGCCAGCAGTGAGAGTAACACCGGGGAGCTGTTTTTT | CASSESNTGELFF
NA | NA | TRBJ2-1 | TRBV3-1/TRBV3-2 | TGTGCCACCTCGGGCCTCAATGAGCAGTTCTTC | CATSGLNEQFF
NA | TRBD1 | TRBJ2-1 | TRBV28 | TGTGCCAGCAGCTCGCAGGGGGTGTCCTACAATGAGCAGTTCTTC | CASSSQGVSYNEQFF
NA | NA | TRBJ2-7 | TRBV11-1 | TGTGCCAGCAGTCGAAGCTACGAGCAGTACTTC | CASSRSYEQYF
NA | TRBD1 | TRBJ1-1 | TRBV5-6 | TGTGCCAGCAGCGGTAGGACAGGGTCAGGGAACACTGAAGCTTTCTTT | CASSGRTGSGNTEAFF
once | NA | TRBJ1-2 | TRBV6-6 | TGTGCCAGCAGTTACCGATTCAGGACTAACTATGGCTACACCTTC | CASSYRFRTNYGYTF
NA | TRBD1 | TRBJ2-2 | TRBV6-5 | TGTGCCAGCAGCCGTTGGACAGGTGAAACCGGGGAGCTGTTTTTT | CASSRWTGETGELFF
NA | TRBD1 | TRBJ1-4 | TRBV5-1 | TGCGCCAGCAGCTTGGGGGACAGGGGCGAAAAACTGTTTTTT | CASSLGDRGEKLFF
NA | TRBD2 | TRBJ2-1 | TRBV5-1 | TGCGCCAGCAGCTTTGGGGGCGGGAGGGCCTACGATGAGCAGTTCTTC | CASSFGGGRAYDEQFF
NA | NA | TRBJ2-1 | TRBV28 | TGTGCCAGCAGCTATACCCCCGGATCTGAGCAGTTCTTC | CASSYTPGSEQFF
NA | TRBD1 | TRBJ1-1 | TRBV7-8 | TGTGCCAGCAGCTCCTCTGTTGGACAGGGCGAAGCTTTCTTT | CASSSSVGQGEAFF
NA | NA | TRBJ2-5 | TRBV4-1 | TGCGCCAGCAGCCCTACGGGGAGCGGCGGCAGGCAAGAGACCCAGTACTTC | CASSPTGSGGRQETQYF
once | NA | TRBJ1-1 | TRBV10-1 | TGCGCCAGCAGTGAGGTTGGGAGGACTGAAGCTTTCTTT | CASSEVGRTEAFF
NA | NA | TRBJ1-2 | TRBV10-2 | TGCGCCAGCAGTGACCGACAGGAGGGCTACACCTTC | CASSDRQEGYTF
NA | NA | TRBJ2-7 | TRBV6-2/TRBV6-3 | TGTGCCAGCAGCTCCGTATCCTACGAGCAGTACTTC | CASSSVSYEQYF
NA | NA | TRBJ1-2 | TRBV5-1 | TGCGCCAGCAGCTTGGAGGGGTTAGAGTATGGCTACACCTTC | CASSLEGLEYGYTF
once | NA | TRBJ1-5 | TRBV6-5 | TGTGCCAGCAGTTACAATGAAGGGGATGGCAATCAGCCCCAGCATTTT | CASSYNEGDGNQPQHF
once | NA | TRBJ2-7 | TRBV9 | TGTGCCAGCAGCGTAGGGGATTCCTCCTACGAGCAGTACTTC | CASSVGDSSYEQYF
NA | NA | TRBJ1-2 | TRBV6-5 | TGTGCCAGCAGTTACTCGCTCGGGGGGCTGGGTGGCTACACCTTC | CASSYSLGGLGGYTF
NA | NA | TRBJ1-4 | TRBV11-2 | TGTGCCAGCAGCTCCTTCCCCACAGCAACTAATGAAAAACTGTTTTTT | CASSSFPTATNEKLFF
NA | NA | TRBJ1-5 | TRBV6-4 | TGTGCCAGCAGTGCCGCCTTCGGGGCTCAGCCCCAGCATTTT | CASSAAFGAQPQHF